This T cell receptor beta chain was retrieved from a study of regulatory T cells in long-lasting Graves disease. Notes on this clonotype: Its specificity is not known.

Study-level points and caveats: Persistent disease preferred TRBV28, TRBJ1-2 and TRBJ2-5.

From germline, CDR1 is SNHLY and CDR2 FYNNEI. V lost 2 bases and J 6 bases, leaving 14 bases between the germline ends. The CDR3 runs 16 residues. The sample's time point: newly diagnosed GD, antithyroid drugs for less than 3 months. PBMC RNA served as the TCR library source. According to the study, TCR beta libraries were built with iRepertoire HTBI primers and CDR3-region Arm-PCR. Authors' methods: From all samples, identification returned roughly 15 TRBJ and approximately 61 TRBV segments. TCRdb analysed the multiplex PCR reads with MiXCR anew, one entry per CDR3 protein. The V and J calls and clone size are TCRdb's, not the authors'. The data hold almost 450,000 distinct CDR3 sequences, with about 15% observed a single time. Another study also made use of these data, one on T cells in Graves' hyperthyroidism and ophthalmopathy. From that paper: When the TCR CDR3 underwent first-round RT-PCR, the HTBI primer set was used.

The rearrangement uses TRBV2 and TRBJ1-6; D is perhaps TRBD1 (5 bases). The sample was peripheral blood mononuclear cells (PBMCs), taken at new diagnosis, from a patient treated with antithyroid drugs. This receptor was taken from a young woman with Graves disease. The CDR3 DNA sequence: TGTGCCAGCAGTGAACGGGGCAGGGTGGCTAATTCACCCCTCCACTTT. Protein sequence: CASSERGRVANSPLHF. Looking up the rest from reference TRBV2 and TRBJ1-6 gives the full variable domain: EPEVTQTPSHQVTQMGQEVILRCVPISNHLYFYWYRQILGQKVEFLVSFYNNEISEKSEIFDDQFSVERPDGSNFTLKIRSTKLEDSAMYFCASSERGRVANSPLHFGNGTRLTVT.